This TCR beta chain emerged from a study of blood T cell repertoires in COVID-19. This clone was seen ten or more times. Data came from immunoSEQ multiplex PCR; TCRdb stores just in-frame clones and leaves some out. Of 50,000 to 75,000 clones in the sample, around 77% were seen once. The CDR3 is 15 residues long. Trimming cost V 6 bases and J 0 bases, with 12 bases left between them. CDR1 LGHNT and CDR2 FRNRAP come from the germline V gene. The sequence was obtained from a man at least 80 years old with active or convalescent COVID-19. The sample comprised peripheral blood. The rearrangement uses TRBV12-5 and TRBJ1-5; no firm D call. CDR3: CASGLGADSNQPQHF. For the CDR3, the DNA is TGTGCTAGTGGCCTGGGAGCCGATAGCAATCAGCCCCAGCATTTT.